This is a list of T cell receptor beta chains from one sample in a study of CD8 T cells in Susac syndrome. TCRdb ran MiXCR on the immunoSEQ multiplex PCR reads and lists one entry per CDR3 protein. The table lists some 180,000 distinct CDR3 sequences, less than 95% of them singletons. Sequencing input: CD4+ T cells from PBMCs. These receptors all stem from a human donor in good health. Each CDR3 is given with its conserved first and last residue. The D gene is left open where the match is weak. Expanded clones get a size class; other rows say once, few or many, or leave the size out.

V gene	D gene	clone size	J gene	CDR3 DNA	CDR3 protein
TRBV5-4	.	.	TRBJ1-2	TGTGCCAGCAGCACACAGGGATCTGGGGGCTACACCTTC	CASSTQGSGGYTF
TRBV7-2	.	.	TRBJ2-5	TGTGCCAGCAGCTTTGGCTTAGGGGAGACCCAGTACTTC	CASSFGLGETQYF
TRBV5-1	.	.	TRBJ1-1	TGCGCCAGCAGCTTGGTGGCCAGTGGTGCTGTAAGAGCTTTCTTT	CASSLVASGAVRAFF
TRBV3-1	.	.	TRBJ2-7	TGTGCCAGCAGCCCAACCATTGGGTGGTACGAGCAGTACTTC	CASSPTIGWYEQYF
TRBV29-1	TRBD1	once	TRBJ2-3	TGCAGCGTATCGACAGGGGTTTCCACAGATACGCAGTATTTT	CSVSTGVSTDTQYF
TRBV10-2	.	.	TRBJ1-1	TGCGCCAGCAGTGAGGGGAACACTGAAGCTTTCTTT	CASSEGNTEAFF
TRBV6-2/TRBV6-3	TRBD2	once	TRBJ2-1	TGTGCCAGCACTTACGGACTAGCGGGGGGAAATGAGCAGTTCTTC	CASTYGLAGGNEQFF
TRBV6-5	.	.	TRBJ2-3	TGTGCCAGCAGGCCCCCCGAGGGGGGTACGCAGTATTTT	CASRPPEGGTQYF
TRBV20-1	.	.	TRBJ2-7	TGCAGTGCTAGAGCCGGGGAAGGGAACCACGAGCAGTACTTC	CSARAGEGNHEQYF
TRBV29-1	.	.	TRBJ2-6	TGCAGCGCCACGACGGTTTCTGGGGCCAACGTCCTGACTTTC	CSATTVSGANVLTF
TRBV30	TRBD1	few	TRBJ1-4	TGTGCCTGGAGTCAGGGGGCGCTGGCTAATGAAAAACTGTTTTTT	CAWSQGALANEKLFF
TRBV20-1	TRBD2	.	TRBJ2-5	TGCAGTGCTAGAGATGAAGGAGAGCGGGAGGGCCGAGAGACCCAGTACTTC	CSARDEGEREGRETQYF
TRBV7-4	.	.	TRBJ1-2	TGTGCCAGCAGAACCCTGGTGTGCCGCGCAGTTCATGGCTACACCTTC	CASRTLVCRAVHGYTF
TRBV6-5	TRBD1	.	TRBJ2-5	TGTGCCAACCGGACAGGTGAAGAGACCCAGTACTTC	CANRTGEETQYF
TRBV30	.	.	TRBJ1-2	TGTGCCTGGAGTGAGGAGAATCGGGGCTATGGCTACACCTTC	CAWSEENRGYGYTF
TRBV30	.	.	TRBJ2-1	TGTGCCTGGAGTGACTCCCAATGGAACAATGAGCAGTTCTTC	CAWSDSQWNNEQFF
TRBV18	.	.	TRBJ1-5	TGTGCCAGCTCACCACCGGGTAGACAGATCAATCAGCCCCAGCATTTT	CASSPPGRQINQPQHF
TRBV7-3	TRBD2	.	TRBJ2-1	TGTGCCAGCAGCCTTCAGGGACTAGCCCACAATGAGCAGTTCTTC	CASSLQGLAHNEQFF
TRBV14	TRBD2	.	TRBJ2-3	TGTGCCAGCAGCCCGACAATCGGACTAGCGGGACAAGATACGCAGTATTTT	CASSPTIGLAGQDTQYF
TRBV12-3/TRBV12-4	TRBD2	.	TRBJ2-7	TGTGCCAGCAGCCCTCTACCGGGAGGATCCTACGAGCAGTACTTC	CASSPLPGGSYEQYF
TRBV3-1	.	.	TRBJ2-1	TGTGCCAGCAGCCAAGTGGGGTCGTGGAATGAGCAGTTCTTC	CASSQVGSWNEQFF
TRBV20-1	TRBD2	.	TRBJ2-1	TGCAGTGCTAGAAGGTCCCGAGGCGGGAGCTACAATGAGCAGTTCTTC	CSARRSRGGSYNEQFF
TRBV27	TRBD1	.	TRBJ2-5	TGTGCCAGCAGTGCCCAAACAGGGGGGGAGACCCAGTACTTC	CASSAQTGGETQYF
TRBV7-2	.	.	TRBJ2-1	TGTGCCAGCAGCCTGACAGGGAGGTTGGGATACAATGAGCAGTTCTTC	CASSLTGRLGYNEQFF
TRBV20-1	TRBD2	.	TRBJ2-1	TGCAGTGCTAGAGAGGGAGCGGGAGTGCACAATGAGCAGTTCTTC	CSAREGAGVHNEQFF
TRBV7-6	TRBD2	.	TRBJ2-1	TGTGCCAGCAAGGAGCGGGAATACAATGAGCAGTTCTTC	CASKEREYNEQFF
TRBV29-1	.	.	TRBJ2-1	TGCAGCGCACTTTTAGCGAGCTCCTACAATGAGCAGTTCTTC	CSALLASSYNEQFF
TRBV7-9	.	.	TRBJ2-5	TGTGCCAGCAGCTTAGCCGATCAAGAGACCCAGTACTTC	CASSLADQETQYF
TRBV7-9	.	.	TRBJ2-4	TGTGCCAGCAGCGTCACAGTAAACATTCAGTACTTC	CASSVTVNIQYF
TRBV29-1	TRBD1	.	TRBJ2-5	TGCAGCATCTTCCGCGGACAGGGGGGTGATGAGACCCAGTACTTC	CSIFRGQGGDETQYF
TRBV7-8	.	.	TRBJ2-2	TGTGCCAGCAGCTTGAGCACGAACACCGGGGAGCTGTTTTTT	CASSLSTNTGELFF
TRBV7-9	.	.	TRBJ2-7	TGTGCCATACAGGGATACGAGCAGTACTTC	CAIQGYEQYF
TRBV29-1	TRBD1	.	TRBJ1-1	TGCAGCGCCGGACAGGAAGAAGCTTTCTTT	CSAGQEEAFF
TRBV9	.	.	TRBJ1-2	TGTGCCAGCAGCGATCCAGTTGGCTACACCTTC	CASSDPVGYTF
TRBV24-1	.	.	TRBJ2-7	TGTGCCACCAGTGAGGCAGGTGGATACGAGCAGTACTTC	CATSEAGGYEQYF
TRBV9	.	.	TRBJ2-1	TGTGCCAGCAGCGTAGGCTGGTTTGGGCAGTTCTTC	CASSVGWFGQFF
TRBV30	.	.	TRBJ1-2	TGTGCCTGGAGTGTAATGGGATATAACTATGGCTACACCTTC	CAWSVMGYNYGYTF
TRBV29-1	.	.	TRBJ2-2	TGCAGCGTCCTAAAGAGGCAAGGGAAAGGCGGGGAGCTGTTTTTT	CSVLKRQGKGGELFF
TRBV28	TRBD1	.	TRBJ1-5	TGTGCCAGCTCGAGGACAGGGCAATTCAATCAGCCCCAGCATTTT	CASSRTGQFNQPQHF
TRBV5-1	.	.	TRBJ2-3	TGCGCCAGCAGCGTGACAGGGACTAGCACAGATACGCAGTATTTT	CASSVTGTSTDTQYF
TRBV6-1	.	.	TRBJ1-2	TGTGCCAGCAGTGAAGAGGGCCCTAGGTATGGCTACACCTTC	CASSEEGPRYGYTF
TRBV7-8	.	.	TRBJ2-7	TGTGCCAGCAGCTCCAAAACCTACGAGCAGTACTTC	CASSSKTYEQYF
TRBV5-1	.	.	TRBJ2-7	TGCGCCAGCAGCCGCGTGGACAGCTCCTACGAGCAGTACTTC	CASSRVDSSYEQYF
TRBV14	TRBD2	.	TRBJ2-5	TGTGCCAGCAGCCCCCGACTAGCGGAGACTGAAAGGAAAGAGACCCAGTACTTC	CASSPRLAETERKETQYF
TRBV2	.	.	TRBJ2-5	TGTGCCAGCATTCTTGGGGGTTCCGCAGAGACCCAGTACTTC	CASILGGSAETQYF
TRBV7-2	.	.	TRBJ1-2	TGTGCCAGCAGCTTAGATGACCGGCGCGATGGCTACACCTTC	CASSLDDRRDGYTF
TRBV12-3/TRBV12-4	.	.	TRBJ1-2	TGTGCCAGCAGTTTCATGGGAGAGAGGGGCTACACCTTC	CASSFMGERGYTF
TRBV4-2	.	.	TRBJ2-7	TGTGCCAGCAGCCAACTCGGAGGAGGGTACTACGAGCAGTACTTC	CASSQLGGGYYEQYF
TRBV29-1	TRBD1	.	TRBJ1-1	TGCAGCGTTGATAGGGGGCACACTGAAGCTTTCTTT	CSVDRGHTEAFF
TRBV7-7	.	.	TRBJ2-3	TGTGCCAGCAGCCTAAATGTCGCGGATACGCAGTATTTT	CASSLNVADTQYF
TRBV24-1	.	.	TRBJ2-3	TGTGCCACCAGCCATTATAGCACAGATACGCAGTATTTT	CATSHYSTDTQYF
TRBV24-1	.	.	TRBJ2-5	TGTGCCACCAGCGAGGGGACACCCCAAGAGACCCAGTACTTC	CATSEGTPQETQYF
TRBV20-1	TRBD2	.	TRBJ2-7	TGCAGTAGCCAGGGGACTAGCAACGACGAGCAGTACTTC	CSSQGTSNDEQYF